This T cell receptor (beta chain) was sequenced during a study of T-cell memory formation after mild COVID-19. After 5'RACE with constant-segment primers, TCR alpha and TCR beta cDNA libraries carrying sample barcodes and UMIs were obtained. TCRdb reanalysed the 5' RACE reads using MiXCR and keeps one entry per CDR3 protein. In the table there are more than 450,000 distinct CDR3 sequences, over 15% of which are singletons. This clonotype was seen a handful of times. The TCR comes from an adult woman who had mild COVID-19 (a few samples of this study predate the infection). Cell type and time point are not known. Sequenced input: PBMCs or a T cell subset sorted from them (not recorded which).

In nucleotides, the CDR3 is TGTGCCAGCAGTTACACACTCGGGACGGAGGGCTACACCTTC. It translates to CASSYTLGTEGYTF. This sequence joins TRBV6-6 and TRBJ1-2, with D possibly TRBD1 on 5 matching bases. The CDR3 spans 14 residues. Per the germline V gene, CDR1 is MNHNY and CDR2 is SVGAGI (reference sequence). V lost 2 bases and J lost 8, with 15 bases in between.